This T cell receptor beta chain was documented in a study of blood T cell repertoires in COVID-19 (dated by TCRdb to 2018 to 2020). Regarding the research as a whole: Collaborator samples came from the United States, Italy and Spain and covered acute and convalescent phases of COVID-19. The material from the prospective study consisted of cDNA or gDNA derived from T cells, B-cell-depleted T cells, or PBMCs. The dataset comprised deeply sampled blood TCRbeta repertoires from subjects exposed to, actively infected with, or recovered from COVID-19. The repertoires were released in a freely available public database intended as a resource for research on the immune response to SARS-CoV-2. The samples were drawn from the first 160 participants of the ongoing ImmuneRACE study and from some 1,300 subjects provided by 6 global collaborators. Nearly every sample came with metadata listing a de-identified subject ID, COVID-19 status, age in years and sex. Where available, HLA class I and class II types were taken from metadata supplied by the sample provider and were not determined by assay-based typing. Findings and caveats that apply to the study as a whole: The quantity of clinical and demographic metadata differed by source and by participant and was supplied without curation.

TCRbeta CDR3 regions were amplified from genomic DNA by means of the immunoSEQ Assay, a bias-controlled multiplex PCR. The authors' pipeline ran thus. Within the assay, amplification of reference gene primers was used to estimate how many nucleated cells each sample contained. To quantify the absolute abundance of each unique TCRbeta CDR3 rearrangement, sequence reads were collapsed and filtered. For each sample, productive Simpson clonality was calculated as the square root of Simpson's diversity index over productive rearrangements. TCRdb provides this immuneACCESS table in a form limited to in-frame rearrangements. Some clones are lacking; in checked studies, under half of them reflect an unresolved V gene, and why the rest are absent is not known. V and J calls and clone size are as listed in that table; D and trimming were resolved from the DNA. The table for this sample lists about 140,000 clones; about nine tenths of them were counted only once. The ten largest clones capture approximately 0.98% of the sample.

As concerns this clone: Its binding antigen is unknown. Nothing much larger sits one base from this clone, and base qualities are not available.

The collaborating institutions used their own protocols to collect whole blood in K2EDTA tubes. Collaborator samples were shipped for TCRbeta analysis as frozen whole blood, isolated PBMCs, or DNA extracted from either sample type. The junction shows trimming of 10 bases on V and 4 bases on J, plus 11 bases between the germline ends. Its CDR3 holds 12 amino acids, cysteine through phenylalanine. CDR3 DNA is the only sequence kept; it has 36 bases, read in frame from the first base. The CDR1 and CDR2 encoded by the germline V gene (reference sequence) are LNHDA and SQIVND. The TCR comes from a woman in her forties or fifties with acute or convalescent COVID-19. Recombination linked TRBV19 to TRBJ1-3; a weak D assignment points to TRBD1 (5 bases agree). Sequencing was done on a sample of peripheral blood. The DNA reads TGTGCCACCCGGACATTCGGAAACACCATATATTTT. Its translation reads: CATRTFGNTIYF.